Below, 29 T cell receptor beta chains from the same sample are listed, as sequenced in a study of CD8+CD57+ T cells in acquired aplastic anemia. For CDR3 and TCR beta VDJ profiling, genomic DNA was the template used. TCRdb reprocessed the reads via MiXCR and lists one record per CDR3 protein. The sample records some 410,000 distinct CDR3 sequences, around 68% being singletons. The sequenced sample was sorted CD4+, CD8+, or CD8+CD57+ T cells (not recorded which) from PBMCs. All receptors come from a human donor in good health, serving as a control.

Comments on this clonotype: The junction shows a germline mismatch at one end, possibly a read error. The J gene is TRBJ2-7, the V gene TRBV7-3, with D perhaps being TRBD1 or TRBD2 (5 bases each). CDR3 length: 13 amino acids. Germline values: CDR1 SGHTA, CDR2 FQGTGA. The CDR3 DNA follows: TGTGCCAGCAGCTTGGGACCGCACTATGCGGAGGACTTC. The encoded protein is CASSLGPHYAEDF.

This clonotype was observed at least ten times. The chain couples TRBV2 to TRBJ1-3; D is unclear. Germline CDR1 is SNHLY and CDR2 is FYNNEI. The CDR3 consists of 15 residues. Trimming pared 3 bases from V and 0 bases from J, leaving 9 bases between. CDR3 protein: CASSEAQYSGNTIYF. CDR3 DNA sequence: TGTGCCAGCAGTGAGGCACAGTACTCTGGAAACACCATATATTTT.

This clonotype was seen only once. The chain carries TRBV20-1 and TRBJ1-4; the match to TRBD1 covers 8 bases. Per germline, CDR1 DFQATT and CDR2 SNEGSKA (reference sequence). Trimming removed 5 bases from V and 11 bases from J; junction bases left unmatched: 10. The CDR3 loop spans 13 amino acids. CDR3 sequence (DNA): TGCAGTGCTCAGGGGGCTAGCGGCTTCAAACTGTTTTTT. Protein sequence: CSAQGASGFKLFF.

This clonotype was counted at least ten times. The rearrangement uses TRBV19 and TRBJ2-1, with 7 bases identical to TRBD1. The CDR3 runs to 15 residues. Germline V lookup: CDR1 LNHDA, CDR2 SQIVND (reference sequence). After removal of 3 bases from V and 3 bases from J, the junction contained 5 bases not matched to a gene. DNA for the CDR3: TGTGCCAGTAGTATTACAGGGGAAAGCTACAATGAGCAGTTCTTC. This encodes CASSITGESYNEQFF.

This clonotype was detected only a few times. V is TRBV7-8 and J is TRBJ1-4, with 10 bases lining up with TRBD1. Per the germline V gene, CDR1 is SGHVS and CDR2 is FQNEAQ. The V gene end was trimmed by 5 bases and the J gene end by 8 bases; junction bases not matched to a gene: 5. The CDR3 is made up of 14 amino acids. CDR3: CASSPDRGGEKLFF. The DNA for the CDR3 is TGTGCCAGCAGCCCGGACAGGGGGGGGGAAAAACTGTTTTTT.

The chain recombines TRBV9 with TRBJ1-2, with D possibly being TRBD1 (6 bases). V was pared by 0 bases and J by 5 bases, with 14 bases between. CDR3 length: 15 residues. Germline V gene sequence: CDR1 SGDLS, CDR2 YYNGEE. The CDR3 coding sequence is TGTGCCAGCAGCGTAGCGGGACACTACAATTATGGCTACACCTTC. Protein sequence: CASSVAGHYNYGYTF. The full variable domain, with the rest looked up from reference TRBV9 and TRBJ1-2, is DSGVTQTPKHLITATGQRVTLRCSPRSGDLSVYWYQQSLDQGLQFLIQYYNGEERAKGNILERFSAQQFPDLHSELNLSSLELGDSALYFCASSVAGHYNYGYTFGSGTRLTVV.

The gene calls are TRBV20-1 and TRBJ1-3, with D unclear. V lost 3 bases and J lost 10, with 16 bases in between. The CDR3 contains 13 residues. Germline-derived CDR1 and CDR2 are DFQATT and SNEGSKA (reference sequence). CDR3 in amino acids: CSASCPATDTIYF. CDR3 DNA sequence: TGCAGTGCTAGTTGCCCGGCCACAGATACCATATATTTT.

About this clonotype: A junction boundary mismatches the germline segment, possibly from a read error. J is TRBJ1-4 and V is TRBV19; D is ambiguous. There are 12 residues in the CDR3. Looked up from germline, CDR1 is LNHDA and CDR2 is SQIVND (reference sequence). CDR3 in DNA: TGTGCCAGTCGCACAGAGGATGAGAAACTGTTTTTT. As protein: CASRTEDEKLFF.

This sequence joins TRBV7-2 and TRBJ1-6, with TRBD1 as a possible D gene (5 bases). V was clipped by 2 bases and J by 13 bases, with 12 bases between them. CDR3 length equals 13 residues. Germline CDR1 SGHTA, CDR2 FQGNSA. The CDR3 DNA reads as TGTGCCAGCAGCTTACTATTGGACAAGCCCCTCCACTTT. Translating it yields CASSLLLDKPLHF.

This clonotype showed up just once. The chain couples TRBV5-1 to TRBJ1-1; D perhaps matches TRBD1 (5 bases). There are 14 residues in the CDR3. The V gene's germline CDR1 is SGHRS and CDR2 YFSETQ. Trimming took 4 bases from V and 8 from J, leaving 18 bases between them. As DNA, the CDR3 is TGCGCCAGCAGCCTGTCGGGGCACGGATCGGAAGCTTTCTTT. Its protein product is CASSLSGHGSEAFF. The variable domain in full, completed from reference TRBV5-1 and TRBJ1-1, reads KAGVTQTPRYLIKTRGQQVTLSCSPISGHRSVSWYQQTPGQGLQFLFEYFSETQRNKGNFPGRFSGRQFSNSRSEMNVSTLELGDSALYLCASSLSGHGSEAFFGQGTRLTVV.

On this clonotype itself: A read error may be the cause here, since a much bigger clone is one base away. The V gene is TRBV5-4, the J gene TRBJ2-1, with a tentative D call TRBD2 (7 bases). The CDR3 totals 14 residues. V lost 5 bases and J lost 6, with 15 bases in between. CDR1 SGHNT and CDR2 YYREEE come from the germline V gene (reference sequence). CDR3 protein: CASSVPRGANEQFF. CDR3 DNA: TGTGCCAGCAGTGTGCCCCGGGGGGCCAATGAGCAGTTCTTC.

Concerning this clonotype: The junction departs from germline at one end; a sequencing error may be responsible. The CDR3 DNA reads as TGCGCCAGCAGCAACAGTAGCGTAGACTATAACTATGGCTACACCTTC. It codes for CASSNSSVDYNYGYTF. This chain links TRBV7-9 with TRBJ1-2; D remains unclear. CDR1 and CDR2 (germline): SEHNR, FQNEAQ (reference sequence). The CDR3 consists of 16 residues.

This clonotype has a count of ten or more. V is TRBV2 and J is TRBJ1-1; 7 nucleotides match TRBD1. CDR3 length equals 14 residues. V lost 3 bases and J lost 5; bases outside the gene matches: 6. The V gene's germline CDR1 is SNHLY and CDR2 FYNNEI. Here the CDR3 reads CASSEDRSRTEAFF. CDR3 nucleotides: TGTGCCAGCAGTGAGGACAGGTCGCGGACTGAAGCTTTCTTT.

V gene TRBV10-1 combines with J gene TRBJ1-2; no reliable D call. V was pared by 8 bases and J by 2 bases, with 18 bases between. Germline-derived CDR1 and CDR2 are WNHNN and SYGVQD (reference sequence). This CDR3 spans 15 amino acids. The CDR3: CASLGKESPNYGYTF. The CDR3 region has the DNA TGCGCCAGCCTGGGCAAGGAGTCCCCAAACTATGGCTACACCTTC.

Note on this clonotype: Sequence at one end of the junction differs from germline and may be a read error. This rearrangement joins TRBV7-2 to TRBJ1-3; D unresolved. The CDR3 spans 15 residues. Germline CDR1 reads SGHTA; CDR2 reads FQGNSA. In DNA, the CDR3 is TGTGCCAGCAGCCTCCGCACTGCACCTGGAAACACCAAATATTTT. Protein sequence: CASSLRTAPGNTKYF.

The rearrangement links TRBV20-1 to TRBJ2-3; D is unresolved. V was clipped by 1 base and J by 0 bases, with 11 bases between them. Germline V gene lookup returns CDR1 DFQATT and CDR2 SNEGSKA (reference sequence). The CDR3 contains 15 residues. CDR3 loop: CSARGQAESTDTQYF. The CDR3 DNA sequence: TGCAGTGCTAGAGGTCAGGCTGAGAGCACAGATACGCAGTATTTT.

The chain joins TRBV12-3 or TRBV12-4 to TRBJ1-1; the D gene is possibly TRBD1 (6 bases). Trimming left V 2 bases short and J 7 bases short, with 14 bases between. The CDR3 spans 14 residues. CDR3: CASSLTIIRGEAFF. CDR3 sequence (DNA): TGTGCCAGCAGTTTAACAATAATCAGGGGTGAAGCTTTCTTT.

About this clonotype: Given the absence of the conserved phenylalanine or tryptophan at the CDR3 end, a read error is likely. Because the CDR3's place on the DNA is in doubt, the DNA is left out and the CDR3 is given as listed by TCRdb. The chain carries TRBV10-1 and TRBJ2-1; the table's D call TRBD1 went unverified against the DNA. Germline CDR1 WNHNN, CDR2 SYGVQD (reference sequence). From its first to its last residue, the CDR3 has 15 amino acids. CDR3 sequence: CASRSGTATYNEPFL.

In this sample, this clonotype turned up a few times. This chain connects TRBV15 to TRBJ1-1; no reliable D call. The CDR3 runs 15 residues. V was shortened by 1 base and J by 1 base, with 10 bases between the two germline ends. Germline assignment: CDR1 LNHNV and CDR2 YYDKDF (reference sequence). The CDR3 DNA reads TGTGCCACCAGCAGAGGGGTGGCGGCGAACACTGAAGCTTTCTTT. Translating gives CATSRGVAANTEAFF. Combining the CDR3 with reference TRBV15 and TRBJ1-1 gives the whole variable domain DAMVIQNPRYQVTQFGKPVTLSCSQTLNHNVMYWYQQKSSQAPKLLFHYYDKDFNNEADTPDNFQSRRPNTSFCFLDIRSPGLGDTAMYLCATSRGVAANTEAFFGQGTRLTVV.

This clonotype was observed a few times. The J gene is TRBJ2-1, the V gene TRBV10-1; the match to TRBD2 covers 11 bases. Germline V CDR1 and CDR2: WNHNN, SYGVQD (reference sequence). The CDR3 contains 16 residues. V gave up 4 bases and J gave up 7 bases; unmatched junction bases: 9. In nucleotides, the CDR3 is TGCGCCAGCAGTGCTAGCGGGGGGCCATTTGGGAATGAGCAGTTCTTC. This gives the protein CASSASGGPFGNEQFF.

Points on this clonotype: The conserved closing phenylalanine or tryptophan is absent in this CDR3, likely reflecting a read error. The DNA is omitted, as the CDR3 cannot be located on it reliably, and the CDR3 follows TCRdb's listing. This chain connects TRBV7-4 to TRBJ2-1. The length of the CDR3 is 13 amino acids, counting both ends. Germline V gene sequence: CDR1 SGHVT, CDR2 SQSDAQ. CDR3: CASSLASQEPTSS.

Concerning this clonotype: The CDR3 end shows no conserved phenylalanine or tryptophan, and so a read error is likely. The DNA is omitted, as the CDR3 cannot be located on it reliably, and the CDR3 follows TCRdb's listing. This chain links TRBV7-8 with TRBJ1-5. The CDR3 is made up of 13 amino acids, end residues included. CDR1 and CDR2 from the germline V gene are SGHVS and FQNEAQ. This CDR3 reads CASSLDVLTYEQY.

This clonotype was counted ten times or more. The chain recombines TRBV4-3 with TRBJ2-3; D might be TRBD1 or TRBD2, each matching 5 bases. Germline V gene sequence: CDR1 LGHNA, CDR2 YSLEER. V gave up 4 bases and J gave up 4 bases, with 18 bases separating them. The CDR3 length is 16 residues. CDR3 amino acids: CASSRKGTYGPDTQYF. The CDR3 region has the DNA TGCGCCAGCAGCCGAAAAGGGACCTACGGACCAGATACGCAGTATTTT.

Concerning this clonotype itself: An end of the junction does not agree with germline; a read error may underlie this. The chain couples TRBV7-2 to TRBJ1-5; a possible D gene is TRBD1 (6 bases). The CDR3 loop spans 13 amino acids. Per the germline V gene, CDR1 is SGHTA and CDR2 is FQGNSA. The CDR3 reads CASIGQRYQPLHF. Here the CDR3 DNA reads TGTGCCAGCATCGGACAGAGATATCAGCCCCTGCATTTT.

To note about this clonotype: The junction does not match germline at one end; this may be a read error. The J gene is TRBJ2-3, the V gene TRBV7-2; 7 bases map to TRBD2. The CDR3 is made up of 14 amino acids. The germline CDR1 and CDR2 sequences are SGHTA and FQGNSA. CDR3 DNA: TGTGCCAGCAGCTTCGGGGGGATGACGGGGCAGTACTTCTTT. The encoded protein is CASSFGGMTGQYFF.

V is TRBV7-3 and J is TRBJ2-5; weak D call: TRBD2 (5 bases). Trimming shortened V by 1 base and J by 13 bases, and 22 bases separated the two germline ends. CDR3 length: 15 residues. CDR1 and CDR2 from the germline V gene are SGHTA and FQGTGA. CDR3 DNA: TGTGCCAGCAGCTTAAATACGGGGATGGGTGGCAACACGTACTTC. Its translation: CASSLNTGMGGNTYF.

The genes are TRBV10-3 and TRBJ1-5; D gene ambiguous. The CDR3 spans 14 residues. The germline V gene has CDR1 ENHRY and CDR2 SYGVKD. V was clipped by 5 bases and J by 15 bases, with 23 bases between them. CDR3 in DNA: TGTGCCATCAGTCCCGCCGGGAGCAATCACCTCCGGCATTTT. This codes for CAISPAGSNHLRHF.

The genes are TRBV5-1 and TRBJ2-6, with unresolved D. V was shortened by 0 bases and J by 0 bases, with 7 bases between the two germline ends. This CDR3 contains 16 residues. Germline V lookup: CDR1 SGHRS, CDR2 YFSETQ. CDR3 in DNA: TGCGCCAGCAGCTTGGGTTCCCACTCTGGGGCCAACGTCCTGACTTTC. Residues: CASSLGSHSGANVLTF.

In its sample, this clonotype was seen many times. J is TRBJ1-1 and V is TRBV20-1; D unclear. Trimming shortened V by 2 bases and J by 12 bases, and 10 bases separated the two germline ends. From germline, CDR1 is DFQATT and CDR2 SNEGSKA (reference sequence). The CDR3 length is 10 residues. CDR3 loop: CSARKSGTFF. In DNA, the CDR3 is TGCAGTGCTAGAAAATCCGGGACTTTCTTT.